Sequencing of this T cell receptor (beta chain) was carried out in a study of CD8+CD57+ T cells in acquired aplastic anemia. Study summary: CD4+ and CD8+ cells, once sorted, gave DNA averaging approximately 3 ug.

CDR3 length equals 14 residues. Germline V gene sequence: CDR1 SGHVS, CDR2 FQNEAQ. Regarding this clonotype: Antigen unknown. At one boundary the junction diverges from the germline segment, which might be a read error.

The template for TCR beta VDJ and CDR3 sequence profiling was genomic DNA. TCRdb independently ran MiXCR on the reads; one entry per CDR3 protein. Among approximately 250,000 distinct CDR3 sequences listed, 65% to 90% were seen once. Study results and caveats: The same twenty-nine CD8+ CDR3 sequences occurred in patients and in controls.

CD8+CD57+ cell expansion, shown by flow cytometry, had occurred in the patients selected for sequencing. Everyone among the patients had severe acquired aplastic anemia. Patients had undergone no therapy by the time their blood was sampled. The material sequenced was sorted CD4+, CD8+, or CD8+CD57+ T cells (not recorded which) from PBMCs. The V call is TRBV7-8, the J call TRBJ1-2, with D hard to call. The sequence was collected from a human donor with aplastic anemia. The CDR3 sequence: CASSFDPDGSAFSF. CDR3 nucleotides: TGTGCCAGCAGCTTTGATCCAGACGGGTCAGCCTTCTCCTTC. The full variable domain, with the rest looked up from reference TRBV7-8 and TRBJ1-2, is GAGVSQSPRYKVAKRGQDVALRCDPISGHVSLFWYQQALGQGPEFLTYFQNEAQLDKSGLPSDRFFAERPEGSVSTLKIQRTQQEDSAVYLCASSFDPDGSAFSFGSGTRLTVV.